This TCR beta chain was recovered during a study of T cell responses to AZD1222 COVID-19 vaccine. Whole-study findings and limits: Across spike, vaccine-associated CD4 TCRs were found, dominant at 160-218 and 743-854. Repertoires in all cases were sampled only once the peak T cell response had passed.

V was clipped by 4 bases and J by 3 bases; unmatched bases: 5. This CDR3 spans 15 amino acids. Germline loops: CDR1 MGHRA, CDR2 YSYEKL. Using immunoSEQ multiplex PCR, the repertoire was profiled, and TCRdb retains in-frame clones only, with some absent. This table holds some 130,000 clones, around 90% found once. Turning to this clone: Its antigen is not identified.

Sequences were derived from peripheral blood, sampled 28 days after the second AZD1222 dose. The sequence was collected from an adult who received the AZD1222 COVID-19 vaccine. The chain joins TRBV4-1 to TRBJ2-7, with 11 bases matching TRBD2. The CDR3 reads CASSLGLAVIYEQYF. The CDR3 DNA is TGCGCCAGCAGCCTGGGACTAGCGGTAATCTACGAGCAGTACTTC.